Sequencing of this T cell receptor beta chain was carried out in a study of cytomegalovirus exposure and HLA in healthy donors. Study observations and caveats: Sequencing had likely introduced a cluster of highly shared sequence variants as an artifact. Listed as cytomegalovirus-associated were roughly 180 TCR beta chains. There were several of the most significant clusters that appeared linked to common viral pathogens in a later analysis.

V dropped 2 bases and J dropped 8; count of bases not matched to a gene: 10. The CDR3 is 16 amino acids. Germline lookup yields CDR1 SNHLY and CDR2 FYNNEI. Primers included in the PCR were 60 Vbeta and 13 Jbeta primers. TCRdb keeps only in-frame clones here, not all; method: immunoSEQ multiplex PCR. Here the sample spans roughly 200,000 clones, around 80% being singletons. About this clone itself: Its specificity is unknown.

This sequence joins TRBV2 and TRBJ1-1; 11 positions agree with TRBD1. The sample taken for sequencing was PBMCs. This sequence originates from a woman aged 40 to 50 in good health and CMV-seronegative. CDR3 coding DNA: TGTGCCAGCAGTGAAATGGACAGGGGGCGAGGGGCCGAAGCTTTCTTT. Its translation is CASSEMDRGRGAEAFF.